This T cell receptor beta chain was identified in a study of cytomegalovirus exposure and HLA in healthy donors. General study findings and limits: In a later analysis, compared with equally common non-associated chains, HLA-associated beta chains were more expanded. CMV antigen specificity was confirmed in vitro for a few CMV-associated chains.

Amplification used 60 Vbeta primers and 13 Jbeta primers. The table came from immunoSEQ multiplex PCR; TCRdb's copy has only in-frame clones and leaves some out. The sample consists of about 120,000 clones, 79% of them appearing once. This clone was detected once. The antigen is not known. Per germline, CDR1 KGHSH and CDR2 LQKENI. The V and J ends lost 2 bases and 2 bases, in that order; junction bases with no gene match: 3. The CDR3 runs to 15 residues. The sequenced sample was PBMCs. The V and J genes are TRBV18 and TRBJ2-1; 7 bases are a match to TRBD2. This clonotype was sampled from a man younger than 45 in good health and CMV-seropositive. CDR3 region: CASSPAGVPYNEQFF. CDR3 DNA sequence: TGTGCCAGCTCACCAGCGGGAGTTCCCTACAATGAGCAGTTCTTC.